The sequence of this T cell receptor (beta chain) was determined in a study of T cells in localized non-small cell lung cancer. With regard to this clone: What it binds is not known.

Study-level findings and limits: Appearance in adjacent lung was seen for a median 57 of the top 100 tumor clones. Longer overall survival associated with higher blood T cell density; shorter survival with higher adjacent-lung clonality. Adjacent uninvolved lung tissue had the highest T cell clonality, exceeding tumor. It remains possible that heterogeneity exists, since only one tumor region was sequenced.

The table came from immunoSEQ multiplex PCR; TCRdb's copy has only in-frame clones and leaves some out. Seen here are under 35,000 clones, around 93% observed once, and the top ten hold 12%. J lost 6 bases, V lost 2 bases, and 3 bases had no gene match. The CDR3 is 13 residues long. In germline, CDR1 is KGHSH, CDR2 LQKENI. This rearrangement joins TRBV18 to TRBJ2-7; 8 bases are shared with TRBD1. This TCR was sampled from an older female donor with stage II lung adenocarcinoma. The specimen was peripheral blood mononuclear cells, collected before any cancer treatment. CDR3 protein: CASSPMDRAEQYF. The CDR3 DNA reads TGTGCCAGCTCACCAATGGACAGGGCCGAGCAGTACTTC.